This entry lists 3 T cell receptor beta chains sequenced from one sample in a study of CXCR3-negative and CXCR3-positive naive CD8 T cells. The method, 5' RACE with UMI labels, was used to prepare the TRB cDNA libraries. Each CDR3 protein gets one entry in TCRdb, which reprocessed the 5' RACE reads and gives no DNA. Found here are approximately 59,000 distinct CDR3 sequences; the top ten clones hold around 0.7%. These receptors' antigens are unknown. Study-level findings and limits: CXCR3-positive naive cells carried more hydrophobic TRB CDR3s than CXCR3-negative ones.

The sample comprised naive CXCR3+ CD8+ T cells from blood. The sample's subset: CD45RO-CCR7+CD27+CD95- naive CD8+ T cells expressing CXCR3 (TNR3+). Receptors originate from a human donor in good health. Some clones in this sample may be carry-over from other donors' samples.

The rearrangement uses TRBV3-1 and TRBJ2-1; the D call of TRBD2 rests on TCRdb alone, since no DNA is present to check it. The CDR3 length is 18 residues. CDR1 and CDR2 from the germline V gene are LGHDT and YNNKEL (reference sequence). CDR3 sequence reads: CASSQVGRRGAHYNEQFF.

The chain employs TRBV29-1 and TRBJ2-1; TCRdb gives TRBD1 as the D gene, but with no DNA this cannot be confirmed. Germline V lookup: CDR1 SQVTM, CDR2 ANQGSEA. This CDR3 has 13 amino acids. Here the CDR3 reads CSLRDGDYNEQFF.

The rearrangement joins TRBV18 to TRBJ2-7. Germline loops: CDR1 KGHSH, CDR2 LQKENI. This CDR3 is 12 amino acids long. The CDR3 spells CASSPPGEEQYF.